The entry below gives a single TCR beta chain sequence along with its context. This clone occurred a few times. Its cognate antigen has yet to be identified. Per-base quality was not reported, and no clone a single base away is much larger than it. Including cysteine and phenylalanine, the CDR3 has 15 amino acids. Only the CDR3 region is kept as DNA, spanning 45 bases read in frame from base 1. The germline V gene yields KGHSH for CDR1 and LQKENI for CDR2. Compared with germline, V lacks 4 bases and J lacks 0 bases; bases without a gene match: 3. The entry originates in a study of shared clonotypes between healthy human individuals (TCRdb year 2020). Some background on the complete study: The cohort included three men and a couple of women between 18 and 49 years of age. Each donor's leukapheresis produced roughly between roughly 0.85 and 10 billion PBMCs. For each donor, CD4 naive and CD4 memory were each given three plates, CD8 naive was given two plates, and CD8 memory was given one plate. To increase sequencing depth and limit assay-specific biases, different laboratories used diverse techniques to prepare libraries and sequence TCR repertoires. The study deeply sequenced blood TCR repertoires of roughly five healthy adults to estimate repertoire size and the extent of clonotype sharing between individuals.

Using the deep immunoSEQ assay, multiplex PCR amplified TCR CDR3 regions from genomic DNA. For each cell subset, the extracted genomic DNA was distributed evenly across all wells of several immunoSEQ 96-well plates, and each plate served as one replicate. Each replicate PCR for sorted subsets received 200 ng genomic DNA, equal to some 32,000 T cell genomes. The purified libraries were quantified using a Qubit 3.0 fluorometer, sized with a Bioanalyzer 2100, and then quantified again using the KAPA Library Quantification kit. Every immunoSEQ 96-well plate was sequenced on a separate single-read 150-cycle Illumina NextSeq 550 flow cell. In the original analysis: Because only junctional sequences without quality scores were contained in the immunoSEQ output, filtering matching that applied to full-length reads could not be performed. To assign V/J genes and CDR3, sequences were annotated against IMGT germline references using PyIR, a Python wrapper for IgBLAST v1.9. Reads were removed for weak V/J assignments (E-value above 1e-6), missing CDR3, stop codons, out-of-frame junctions, or ambiguous translated residues. V3J clonotypes were defined as sequences sharing an identical inferred V gene, J gene, and CDR3 amino acid sequence. Percentage overlap between repertoires was calculated by dividing the number of shared unique clonotypes by the size of the smaller repertoire. Richness of each repertoire was evaluated using RTK rarefaction, the Chao1 estimator, and Recon v2.1 estimates of unobserved clonotypes. For all TCRbeta clonotypes obtained by the gDNA method from several donors, generation probabilities were computed with OLGA. The table comes from immuneACCESS by way of TCRdb, which keeps in-frame sequences with V and J called. Part of the clones is missing from these tables; in studies checked, under half for an unresolved V gene and the rest for unknown reasons. V, J and clone size were drawn from that table, and D and trimming were deduced from the DNA. Within this sample are about 1 million clones, with roughly 80% of them counted one time only. Of the sample, about 1.4% falls within the top ten clones.

The donors were healthy, HIV-negative adults who had no recently reported acute infections or vaccinations. Every donor was a Caucasian adult residing in Nashville, Tennessee, USA. Magnetic negative selection was used to enrich CD4+ T cells, after which naive cells were positively selected on CD45RA and the negative fraction became the memory subset. After blood collection by leukapheresis, PBMCs were isolated using Ficoll-Histopaque density gradient centrifugation and then cryopreserved in the vapor phase of liquid nitrogen. Purity and quantity of every magnetically sorted T cell population were checked by analytical flow cytometry. From each sorted fraction, genomic DNA was isolated and quantified by UV absorbance on a Nanodrop 2000c. Paper-wide results and their limitations: The small number of donors limited the genetic and exposure-history diversity represented. Incomplete sequencing was indicated by rarefaction of sorted-subset datasets, despite the large sequencing depth. Based on pairwise subsampling, the degree of clonotype sharing among donors was expected to be affected by sequencing depth. Compared with non-shared clonotypes, the clonotypes found in all four sorted-subset donors had higher generation probabilities. Sharing across several donors was observed for roughly 5.4% of naive CD4, around 3.5% of naive CD8, about 2.5% of memory CD4, and around 0.4% of memory CD8 clonotypes. Only blood was sampled, and tissue TCR repertoires likely differ from those in blood. Larger estimated clonotype richness was generally found for naive subsets than for memory subsets.

The specimen was memory CD4+ T cells sorted from blood. The cell subset or site label of this sample denotes: CD45RA-negative fraction. This chain is built from TRBV18 and TRBJ2-7; a stretch of 10 junction bases matches TRBD2. This TCR was sampled from a man younger than 35 in good health. The nucleotide sequence reads as follows: TGTGCCAGCTCACGTACTAGCGGGGACTCCTACGAGCAGTACTTC. Its coded protein is CASSRTSGDSYEQYF.